What follows is one T cell receptor beta chain and its context. What it recognizes is unknown. These data are taken from a study of Graves' ophthalmopathy and Graves' hyperthyroidism. Overall study results and limits: Ophthalmopathy progression was predicted with 55% to 71% sensitivity and 72% to 80% specificity. Blood also harbored most expanded thyroid clonotypes above 0.001 frequency.

Amplification targeted the TCR beta CDR3 regions, with RNA transcripts as the source material. First-round RT-PCR with HTBI primers preceded a second-round multiplex PCR. TCRdb used MiXCR to reprocess the multiplex PCR reads, holding one entry per CDR3 protein. Altogether about 500,000 distinct CDR3 sequences are present, approximately 15% being singletons, with the ten largest covering approximately 9.8%. PBMCs had their origin in fresh peripheral blood (roughly 9.3 ml). There are 14 residues in the CDR3. The V gene lost 1 base and the J gene lost 4 bases, with 10 bases spanning the gap. The V gene's germline CDR1 is MNHNS and CDR2 SASEGT.

The chain combines TRBV6-1 with TRBJ2-5; D possibly uses TRBD1 or TRBD2 (5 bases each). The origin of this receptor is a woman aged 25 to 39 with Graves' ophthalmopathy. Sequencing used blood. In DNA form, the CDR3 reads TGTGCCAGCAGTGAAGATTGGGGGTTAGAGACCCAGTACTTC. Residues: CASSEDWGLETQYF.